These T cell receptor beta chains were read from a single sample in a study of cytomegalovirus exposure and HLA in healthy donors. Repertoires were generated with immunoSEQ multiplex PCR, while TCRdb's copy carries only in-frame clones and drops some. The sample has roughly 130,000 clones; 80% are singletons. Sample: PBMCs. The receptor set was obtained from a male donor in good health and CMV-seronegative. Each CDR3 is given with its conserved first and last residue. The order of the fields is D gene, V gene, J gene, clone size, CDR3 DNA, CDR3 protein. D genes are given only for firm matches. For some rows the clone size is stated as once, few or many, or as a class when expanded; others skip it.

TRBD2,TRBV2,TRBJ2-5,few,TGTGCCAGCAGCAAGGGGACTAGCGGGAGGGAAGAGACCCAGTACTTC,CASSKGTSGREETQYF
NA,TRBV30,TRBJ1-4,NA,TGTGCCTGGACGGCAGGGGATACGGAAAAACTGTTTTTT,CAWTAGDTEKLFF
NA,TRBV11-2,TRBJ2-7,NA,TGTGCCAGCAGCTTAGGGGCGATAGCGGAGCAGTACTTC,CASSLGAIAEQYF
NA,TRBV28,TRBJ1-4,NA,TGTGCCAGCAGTTTCAGGAATGAAAAACTGTTTTTT,CASSFRNEKLFF
TRBD1,TRBV28,TRBJ2-3,NA,TGTGCCAGCAGTCCCGGGACAGGGGACACAGATACGCAGTATTTT,CASSPGTGDTDTQYF
NA,TRBV5-1,TRBJ1-1,NA,TGCGCCAGCAGCTTGGTTTTGGCAGACACTGAAGCTTTCTTT,CASSLVLADTEAFF
NA,TRBV4-2,TRBJ2-6,few,TGTGCCAGCAGCCAAGCGGGCTCTGGGGCCAACGGCCTGACTTTC,CASSQAGSGANGLTF
TRBD1,TRBV6-5,TRBJ1-2,NA,TGTGCCAGCACTACCGGGACAGACGACTATGGCTACACCTTC,CASTTGTDDYGYTF
TRBD1,TRBV10-1,TRBJ2-2,NA,TGCGCCAGCAGGCCCGGGACAGCAGACGGCCCCGGGGAGCTGTTTTTT,CASRPGTADGPGELFF
TRBD2,TRBV9,TRBJ2-1,NA,TGTGCCAGCAGCGTAGGGGGGGGGACTAGCGGTACCCAGCAGTTCTTC,CASSVGGGTSGTQQFF
NA,TRBV7-3,TRBJ2-5,NA,TGTGCCAGCAGCTTGACAGGGTCTGAGCCGGGAGAGCAGTACTTC,CASSLTGSEPGEQYF
TRBD2,TRBV6-1,TRBJ2-1,NA,TGTGCCAGCAGTGTTTCTAGCGGGGATAACAGTGAGCAGTTCTTC,CASSVSSGDNSEQFF
NA,TRBV6-7,TRBJ2-1,NA,TGTGTCCTACCAGGAAGCTCCTACAATGAGCAGTTCTTC,CVLPGSSYNEQFF
NA,TRBV4-3,TRBJ1-2,NA,TGCGCCAGCAGCCAAACGAACAGGGACTATGGCTACACCTTC,CASSQTNRDYGYTF
NA,TRBV11-1,TRBJ2-7,once,TGTGCCAGCAGCTTGGACCCCTCCGGGGAATACGAGCAGTACTTC,CASSLDPSGEYEQYF